The 19 T cell receptor beta chains listed next were all sequenced from one sample in a study of CD8 T cells in ankylosing spondylitis. Via MiXCR, TCRdb re-called the 5' RACE reads, giving one row per CDR3 protein. The sample includes around 250,000 distinct CDR3 sequences, roughly 32% seen only once; the top ten take around 4.4%. Sequencing was carried out using blood, either unsorted or a sorted T cell fraction (not recorded which). These receptors were obtained from a male donor with ankylosing spondylitis or in good health (not recorded which).

V and J are TRBV6-1 and TRBJ1-4; 9 bases agree with TRBD1. The ends lost 4 bases at V and 8 bases at J; junction bases unmatched: 5. This CDR3 is 14 amino acids long. Germline V gives CDR1 MNHNS, CDR2 SASEGT. The CDR3 coding sequence is TGTGCCAGCAGTGGTGGGACAGGGTTCGAAAAACTGTTTTTT. Amino acids: CASSGGTGFEKLFF.

The chain joins TRBV5-1 to TRBJ2-7; the D call may be TRBD1 or TRBD2 (7 bases each). In germline, CDR1 is SGHRS, CDR2 YFSETQ. The CDR3 has 15 residues. V lost 3 bases and J 7 bases, leaving 20 bases between the germline ends. The DNA for the CDR3 is TGCGCCAGCAGCTGGGGGGGACAGCTTGGATGGGAGCAGTACTTC. It specifies CASSWGGQLGWEQYF.

This clonotype has just a few counts. V is TRBV7-9 and J is TRBJ2-3, with D possibly TRBD1 on 5 matching bases. The CDR3 spans 14 residues. From germline, CDR1 is SEHNR and CDR2 FQNEAQ (reference sequence). Trimming removed 3 bases from V and 6 bases from J, with 13 bases in between. The CDR3 DNA reads TGTGCCAGCAGCTTTTCCCAGGGAAAGGATACGCAGTATTTT. Amino acid sequence: CASSFSQGKDTQYF.

The chain couples TRBV27 to TRBJ2-1; D is unresolved. Germline V CDR1 and CDR2: MNHEY, SMNVEV (reference sequence). The CDR3 has 13 residues. Trimming cost V 2 bases and J 8 bases, with 10 bases left between them. The CDR3 coding sequence is TGTGCCAGCAGTTTACAGGAGTTCCATGAGCAGTTCTTC. Translating gives CASSLQEFHEQFF.

There are a few counts of this clonotype. The chain uses TRBV6-5 and TRBJ2-3, with 9 nucleotides matching TRBD1. The V segment lost 1 base and the J segment 2 bases; nucleotides outside the gene matches: 4. The CDR3 is 16 amino acids. Germline-derived CDR1 and CDR2 are MNHEY and SVGAGI. DNA for the CDR3: TGTGCCAGCAGTTACTTACAGGGGGCGGTCACAGATACGCAGTATTTT. Translating it yields CASSYLQGAVTDTQYF.

This clonotype was detected only a few times. The V gene is TRBV27, the J gene TRBJ2-7; TRBD1 matches at 8 bases. CDR3 size: 15 residues. Trimming cost V 0 bases and J 4 bases; bases outside gene matches: 5. Germline V CDR1 and CDR2: MNHEY, SMNVEV (reference sequence). CDR3 loop: CASSLSFQGAYEQYF. The CDR3 bases are TGTGCCAGCAGTTTATCTTTCCAGGGGGCTTACGAGCAGTACTTC.

V and J are TRBV3-1 and TRBJ2-1, with TRBD2 as a possible D gene (5 bases). Germline V gene lookup returns CDR1 LGHDT and CDR2 YNNKEL (reference sequence). The CDR3 covers 14 residues. V was clipped by 4 bases and J by 3 bases, with 10 bases between them. The CDR3 is CASSLHGVYNEQFF. The CDR3 bases are TGTGCCAGCAGCCTCCACGGGGTCTACAATGAGCAGTTCTTC.

This clonotype was detected a few times. The chain combines TRBV7-2 with TRBJ2-1; no clear D. Germline V CDR1 and CDR2: SGHTA, FQGNSA. The ends were cut back, 5 bases at V and 8 bases at J, with 13 bases in the middle. The CDR3 consists of 13 residues. The CDR3 DNA sequence: TGTGCCAGCAGCCATCCTCCCCTTTATGAGCAGTTCTTC. Residues: CASSHPPLYEQFF.

The rearrangement uses TRBV5-1 and TRBJ1-3; tentatively, D is TRBD1 (5 bases). The length of the CDR3 is 15 residues. Trimming pared 5 bases from V and 4 bases from J, leaving 16 bases between. Germline-derived CDR1 and CDR2 are SGHRS and YFSETQ. CDR3 nucleotides: TGCGCCAGCAGTTTCGGGACCCAGGGAGGAAACACCATATATTTT. This translates into CASSFGTQGGNTIYF.

This clonotype was found a few times. The genes are TRBV6-1 and TRBJ2-3; 10 bases map to TRBD1. Germline V lookup: CDR1 MNHNS, CDR2 SASEGT. This CDR3 has 15 amino acids. J gave up 2 bases and V 6 bases, and 5 bases lay outside the gene matches. In DNA, the CDR3 is TGTGCCAGCAGCAGGGGGACAGGGGTCACAGATACGCAGTATTTT. It translates to CASSRGTGVTDTQYF.

This rearrangement joins TRBV12-3 or TRBV12-4 to TRBJ1-4; D is unclear. Trimming shortened V by 5 bases and J by 3 bases, and 16 bases separated the two germline ends. This CDR3 has 16 amino acids. The CDR3 sequence is CASSTLWTASNEKLFF. The CDR3 DNA reads TGTGCCAGCAGTACCCTCTGGACGGCGTCTAATGAAAAACTGTTTTTT.

This clonotype was found a few times. V usage is TRBV20-1 and J usage is TRBJ2-7, with D unresolved. The CDR3 has 15 amino acids. CDR1 DFQATT and CDR2 SNEGSKA come from the germline V gene (reference sequence). Trimming left V 6 bases short and J 2 bases short, with 20 bases between. The CDR3 here is CSADLGGTRTYEQYF. The CDR3 DNA reads TGCAGTGCCGACCTCGGCGGAACCAGGACCTACGAGCAGTACTTC.

This chain uses TRBV29-1 with TRBJ1-2; possibly TRBD1 for D (6 bases). The CDR3 runs to 12 residues. Looked up from germline, CDR1 is SQVTM and CDR2 is ANQGSEA. V was pared by 2 bases and J by 7 bases, with 11 bases between. For the CDR3, the DNA is TGCAGCGTTGAAAGAGGGGGTGGTGGCTACACCTTC. This translates into CSVERGGGGYTF. Based on the CDR3 plus reference TRBV29-1 and TRBJ1-2, the full variable domain is SAVISQKPSRDICQRGTSLTIQCQVDSQVTMMFWYRQQPGQSLTLIATANQGSEATYESGFVIDKFPISRPNLTFSTLTVSNMSPEDSSIYLCSVERGGGGYTFGSGTRLTVV.

This chain links TRBV20-1 with TRBJ2-2; 7 nucleotides line up with TRBD1. This CDR3 is built from 15 residues. V trimming: 3 bases; J trimming: 7 bases; junction bases outside the gene matches: 11. From germline, CDR1 is DFQATT and CDR2 SNEGSKA (reference sequence). The CDR3 nucleotides read TGCAGTGCTAGCAGCTTAACAGGGGAGTACGGGGAGCTGTTTTTT. It specifies CSASSLTGEYGELFF.

There are a few counts of this clonotype. The gene calls are TRBV27 and TRBJ1-2, with D unclear. The CDR3 totals 14 residues. CDR1 and CDR2 from the germline V gene are MNHEY and SMNVEV (reference sequence). V lost 5 bases to trimming and J lost 3 bases, with 13 bases between them. This CDR3 is CASSPSEGHYGYTF. The CDR3 nucleotides read TGTGCCAGCAGTCCCTCGGAGGGCCACTATGGCTACACCTTC.

In DNA form, the CDR3 reads TGTGCCACCAGTGACCCTCGGGGGCCACAAGAGACCCAGTACTTC. Its protein is CATSDPRGPQETQYF. J is TRBJ2-5 and V is TRBV24-1; D may match TRBD1 or TRBD2 (6 bases each). Germline CDR1 reads KGHDR; CDR2 reads SFDVKD. The CDR3 is 15 amino acids. V was pared by 4 bases and J by 2 bases, with 13 bases between.

There are a few counts of this clonotype. The genes are TRBV12-3 or TRBV12-4 and TRBJ1-6; TRBD1 might be the D (5 bases). V shed 9 bases and J shed 4 bases, with 7 bases lying between them. The CDR3 has 12 residues. The CDR3 DNA follows: TGTGCCAGTGGGGGATATAATTCACCCCTCCACTTT. It encodes CASGGYNSPLHF.

This chain joins TRBV5-5 and TRBJ2-2, with 9 bases fitting TRBD1. Germline V gene lookup returns CDR1 SGHKS and CDR2 YYEKEE (reference sequence). V shed 3 bases and J 0 bases; nucleotides not matched to a gene: 6. This CDR3 is 17 amino acids long. CDR3 residues: CASSWTTGGSNTGELFF. The CDR3 DNA reads TGTGCCAGCAGCTGGACCACAGGGGGCTCGAACACCGGGGAGCTGTTTTTT.

This rearrangement joins TRBV7-8 to TRBJ2-1; a weak D match, TRBD2 (6 bases). The CDR3 covers 14 residues. V was clipped by 8 bases and J by 0 bases, with 11 bases between them. CDR1 is SGHVS and CDR2 is FQNEAQ in the germline V gene. The CDR3 loop reads CASRRGSSYNEQFF. In DNA form, the CDR3 reads TGTGCCAGCCGGCGGGGAAGCTCCTACAATGAGCAGTTCTTC.